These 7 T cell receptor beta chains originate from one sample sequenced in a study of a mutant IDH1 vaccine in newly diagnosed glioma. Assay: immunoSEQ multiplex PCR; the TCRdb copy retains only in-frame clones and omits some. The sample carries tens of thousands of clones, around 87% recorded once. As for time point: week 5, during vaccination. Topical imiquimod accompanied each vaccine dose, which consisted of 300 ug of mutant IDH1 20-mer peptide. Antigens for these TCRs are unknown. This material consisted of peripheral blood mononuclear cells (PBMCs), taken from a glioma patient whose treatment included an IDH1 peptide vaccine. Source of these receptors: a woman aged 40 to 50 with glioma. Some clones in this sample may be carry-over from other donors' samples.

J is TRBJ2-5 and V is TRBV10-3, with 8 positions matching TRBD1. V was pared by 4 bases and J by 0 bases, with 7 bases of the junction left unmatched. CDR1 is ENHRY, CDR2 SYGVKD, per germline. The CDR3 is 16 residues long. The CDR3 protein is CAISGTGPLDQETQYF. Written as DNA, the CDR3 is TGTGCCATCAGTGGGACAGGGCCGTTGGACCAAGAGACCCAGTACTTC.

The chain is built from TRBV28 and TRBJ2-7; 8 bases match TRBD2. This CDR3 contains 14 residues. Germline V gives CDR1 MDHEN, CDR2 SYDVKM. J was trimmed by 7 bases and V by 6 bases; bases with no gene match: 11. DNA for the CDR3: TGTGCCAGCAGGGACCGGGGGGGCCGGTGGGAGCAGTACTTC. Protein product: CASRDRGGRWEQYF.

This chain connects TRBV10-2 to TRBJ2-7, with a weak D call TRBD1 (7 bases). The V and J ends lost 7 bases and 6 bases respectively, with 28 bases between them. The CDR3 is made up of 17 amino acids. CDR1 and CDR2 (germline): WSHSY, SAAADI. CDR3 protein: CASKGQTGTEGTAEQYF. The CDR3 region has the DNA TGCGCCAGCAAGGGTCAGACCGGGACAGAGGGGACTGCCGAGCAGTACTTC.

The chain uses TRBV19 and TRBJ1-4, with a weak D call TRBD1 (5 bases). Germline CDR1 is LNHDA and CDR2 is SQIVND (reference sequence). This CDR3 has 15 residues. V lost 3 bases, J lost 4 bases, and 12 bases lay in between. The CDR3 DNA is TGTGCCAGTAGTATCTCAGGGACGGATAATGAAAAACTGTTTTTT. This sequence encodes CASSISGTDNEKLFF.

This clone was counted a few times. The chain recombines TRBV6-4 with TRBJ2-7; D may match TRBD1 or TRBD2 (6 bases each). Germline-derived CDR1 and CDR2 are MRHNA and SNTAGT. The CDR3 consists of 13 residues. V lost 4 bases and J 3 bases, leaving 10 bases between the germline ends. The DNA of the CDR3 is TGTGCCAGCAGTGGAGGGGGGAGCTACGAGCAGTACTTC. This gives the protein CASSGGGSYEQYF.

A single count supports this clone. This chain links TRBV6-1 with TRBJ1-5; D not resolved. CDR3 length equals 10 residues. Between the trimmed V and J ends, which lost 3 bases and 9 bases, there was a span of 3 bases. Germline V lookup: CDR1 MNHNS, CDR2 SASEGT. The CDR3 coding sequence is TGTGCCAGCAGTGAGGGGCCCCAGCATTTT. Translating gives CASSEGPQHF.

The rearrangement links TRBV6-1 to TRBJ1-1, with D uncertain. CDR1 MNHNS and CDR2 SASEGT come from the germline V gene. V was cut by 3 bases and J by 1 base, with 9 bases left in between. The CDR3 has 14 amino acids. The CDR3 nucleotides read TGTGCCAGCAGTGACAGAGTCGGGAACACTGAAGCTTTCTTT. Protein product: CASSDRVGNTEAFF.